The present T cell receptor (beta chain) was sequenced within a study of T cell responses to AZD1222 COVID-19 vaccine. Worth noting for this clone: Its antigen is not known.

Both about-4-week and about-12-week second-dose recipients were combined. The repertoire was sequenced with immunoSEQ multiplex PCR; TCRdb's copy has only in-frame clones and lacks some. The data show 90,000 to 150,000 clones, roughly 87% seen once. CDR3 size: 16 residues. CDR1 is MDHEN, CDR2 SYDVKM, per germline. Trimming removed 4 bases from V and 7 bases from J, with 20 bases in between. Study-level points and caveats: Mostly white British, mostly female donors; authors suggested clonal diversity may be underestimated. Regions 160-218 and 743-854 held dominance among vaccine-associated CD4 TCRs, which spanned spike. Among AZD1222 vaccinees, only five or six were seropositive at baseline.

This receptor was identified in an adult who received the AZD1222 COVID-19 vaccine. The sequences come from peripheral blood, collected 28 days after the second AZD1222 dose. V and J are TRBV28 and TRBJ1-5; the D is unclear. CDR3 sequence (DNA): TGTGCCAGCAGTTCACCGGGAATGGAGGTCGGGCAGCCCCAGCATTTT. Residues: CASSSPGMEVGQPQHF.